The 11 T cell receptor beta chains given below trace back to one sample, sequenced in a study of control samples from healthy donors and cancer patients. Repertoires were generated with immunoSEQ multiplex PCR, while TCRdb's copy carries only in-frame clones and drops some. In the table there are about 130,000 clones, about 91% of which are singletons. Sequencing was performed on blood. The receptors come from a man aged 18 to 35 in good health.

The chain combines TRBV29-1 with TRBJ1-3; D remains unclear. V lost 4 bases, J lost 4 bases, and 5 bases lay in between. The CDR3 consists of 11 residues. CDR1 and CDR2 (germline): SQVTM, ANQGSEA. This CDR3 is CSVAVGNTIYF. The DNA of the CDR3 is TGCAGCGTTGCAGTAGGAAACACCATATATTTT.

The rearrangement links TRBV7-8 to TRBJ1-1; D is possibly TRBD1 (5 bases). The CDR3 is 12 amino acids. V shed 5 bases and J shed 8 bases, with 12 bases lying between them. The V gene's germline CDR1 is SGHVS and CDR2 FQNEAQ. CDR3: CASSGGVQEAFF. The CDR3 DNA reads TGTGCCAGCAGCGGAGGGGTCCAGGAAGCTTTCTTT.

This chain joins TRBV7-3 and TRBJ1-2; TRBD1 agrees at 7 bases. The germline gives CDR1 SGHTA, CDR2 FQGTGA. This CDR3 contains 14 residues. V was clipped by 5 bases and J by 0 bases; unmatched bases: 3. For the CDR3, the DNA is TGTGCCAGCAGCCCAGGGGGGGCTAACTATGGCTACACCTTC. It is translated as CASSPGGANYGYTF.

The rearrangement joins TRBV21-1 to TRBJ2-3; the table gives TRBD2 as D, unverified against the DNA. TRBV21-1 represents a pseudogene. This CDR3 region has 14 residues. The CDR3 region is CASSKRSSTDTQYF. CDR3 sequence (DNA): TGTGCCAGCAGCAAACGGAGTAGCACAGATACGCAGTATTTT.

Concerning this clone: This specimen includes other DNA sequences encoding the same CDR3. The CDR3 region has the DNA TGTGCCAGCAGTGAGGGGACTAGCGGGGGGAACACCGGGGAGCTGTTTTTT. It codes for CASSEGTSGGNTGELFF. The chain recombines TRBV6-1 with TRBJ2-2, with 14 bases aligning to TRBD2. Germline trimming cut 3 bases from V and 1 base from J; bases unmatched to any gene: 1. Germline CDR1 is MNHNS and CDR2 is SASEGT. This CDR3 region has 17 residues.

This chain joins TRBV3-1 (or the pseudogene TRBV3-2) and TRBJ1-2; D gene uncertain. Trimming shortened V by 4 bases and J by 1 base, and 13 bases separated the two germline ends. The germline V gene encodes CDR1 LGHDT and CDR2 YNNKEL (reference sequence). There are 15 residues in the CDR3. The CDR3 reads CASSLLPGFNYGYTF. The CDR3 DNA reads TGTGCCAGCAGCCTTCTTCCGGGGTTTAACTATGGCTACACCTTC.

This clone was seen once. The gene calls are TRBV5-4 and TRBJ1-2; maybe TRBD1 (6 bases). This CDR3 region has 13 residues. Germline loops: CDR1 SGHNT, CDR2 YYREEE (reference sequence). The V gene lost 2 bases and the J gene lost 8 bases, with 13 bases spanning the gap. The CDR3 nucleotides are TGTGCCAGCAGCTTTCAGGGGTCGGGCGGCTACACCTTC. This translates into CASSFQGSGGYTF.

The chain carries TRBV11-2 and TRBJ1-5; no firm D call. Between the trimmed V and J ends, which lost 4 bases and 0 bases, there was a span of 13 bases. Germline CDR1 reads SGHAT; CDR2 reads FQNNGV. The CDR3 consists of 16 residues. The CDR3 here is CASSSVRGYSNQPQHF. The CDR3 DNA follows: TGTGCCAGCAGCTCCGTGCGGGGATATAGCAATCAGCCCCAGCATTTT.

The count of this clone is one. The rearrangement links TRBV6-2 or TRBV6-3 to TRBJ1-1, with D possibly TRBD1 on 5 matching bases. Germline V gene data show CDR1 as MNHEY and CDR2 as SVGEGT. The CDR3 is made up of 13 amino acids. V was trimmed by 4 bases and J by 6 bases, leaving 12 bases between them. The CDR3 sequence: CASSLGTSPEAFF. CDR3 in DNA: TGTGCCAGCAGTTTAGGGACGAGCCCTGAAGCTTTCTTT.

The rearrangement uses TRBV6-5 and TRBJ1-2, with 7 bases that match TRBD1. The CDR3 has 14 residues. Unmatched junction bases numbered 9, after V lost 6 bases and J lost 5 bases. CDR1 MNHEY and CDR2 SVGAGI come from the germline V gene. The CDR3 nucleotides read TGTGCCAGCAGAGTCAGACAGGGCTCATATGGCTACACCTTC. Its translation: CASRVRQGSYGYTF.

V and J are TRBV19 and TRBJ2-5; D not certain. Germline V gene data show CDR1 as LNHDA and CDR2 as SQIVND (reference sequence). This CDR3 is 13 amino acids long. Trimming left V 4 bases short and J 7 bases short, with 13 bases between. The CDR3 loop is CASSRESFRTQYF. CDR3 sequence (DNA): TGTGCCAGTAGTAGGGAATCATTTCGGACCCAGTACTTC.